Listed below are T cell receptor beta chains from one sample, sequenced in a study of early T cells in non-severe SARS-CoV-2 infection. Via MiXCR, TCRdb re-called the 5' RACE reads, giving one row per CDR3 protein. Among around 93,000 distinct CDR3 sequences listed, 12% were seen once. The input for sequencing was whole blood, taken at baseline. These receptors all stem from an adult who was a healthcare worker with PCR-confirmed SARS-CoV-2 infection or an uninfected control (not recorded which). Both conserved end residues are part of each CDR3. The D gene is left open where the match is weak. Rows give clone size only sometimes, using once, few, many, or a class for an expanded clone.

clone size	D gene	V gene	J gene	CDR3 protein	CDR3 DNA
NA	TRBD1	TRBV18	TRBJ1-5	CASSPYRTGDSHQPQHF	TGTGCCAGCTCACCCTATCGGACAGGGGACTCCCATCAGCCCCAGCATTTT
few	TRBD1	TRBV24-1	TRBJ2-7	CATSDTGTVKQYF	TGTGCCACCAGTGACACCGGGACAGTCAAGCAGTACTTC
NA	TRBD2	TRBV7-9	TRBJ2-1	CASSLSSSGRVGPHVF	TGTGCCAGCAGCTTAAGTTCTAGCGGGAGGGTCGGGCCTCATGTCTTC
many	NA	TRBV5-1	TRBJ2-2	CASSLGRTFNTGELFF	TGCGCCAGCAGTCTTGGTCGGACGTTTAACACCGGGGAGCTGTTTTTT
NA	NA	TRBV18	TRBJ1-3	CASSRTGTDRSRSGNTIYF	TGTGCCAGCTCACGGACCGGCACCGACAGGTCTCGCTCTGGAAACACCATATATTTT
NA	NA	TRBV2	TRBJ2-4	CASSESGGLAKNIQYF	TGTGCCAGCAGTGAGAGCGGCGGGTTAGCCAAAAACATTCAGTACTTC
few	NA	TRBV20-1	TRBJ2-3	CSSGTEDTDTQYF	TGCAGCTCAGGGACGGAAGACACAGATACGCAGTATTTT
few	TRBD1	TRBV5-1	TRBJ2-7	CASSLAGQGPHEQYF	TGCGCCAGCAGCTTGGCGGGACAGGGGCCCCACGAGCAGTACTTC
NA	NA	TRBV21-1	TRBJ1-5	CASSKALTYQPQHF	TGTGCCAGCAGCAAAGCTCTGACTTATCAGCCCCAGCATTTT
NA	NA	TRBV6-1	TRBJ1-2	CASSEAKTQNYGYTF	TGTGCCAGCAGTGAAGCCAAGACTCAGAACTATGGCTACACCTTC
NA	NA	TRBV2	TRBJ1-1	CASSVWGGSNQAFF	TGTGCCAGCAGTGTATGGGGAGGGAGTAATCAAGCTTTCTTT
NA	NA	TRBV11-2	TRBJ2-5	CASSLAADRGRWQETQYF	TGTGCCAGCAGCTTAGCGGCGGATAGAGGGAGGTGGCAAGAGACCCAGTACTTC
NA	NA	TRBV5-6	TRBJ2-3	CASSLWAGITDTQYF	TGTGCCAGCAGCTTGTGGGCAGGAATCACAGATACGCAGTATTTT
many	NA	TRBV6-6	TRBJ2-2	CASRKDTVTGELFF	TGTGCCAGCAGGAAGGACACTGTCACCGGGGAGCTGTTTTTT
many	TRBD2	TRBV18	TRBJ2-1	CASSPLAGGSFSSYNEQFF	TGTGCCAGCTCACCCTTAGCGGGCGGTTCCTTTAGCTCCTACAATGAGCAGTTCTTC
NA	NA	TRBV18	TRBJ1-1	CASSPVGAEAFF	TGTGCCAGCTCACCTGTCGGGGCCGAAGCTTTCTTT
NA	TRBD2	TRBV9	TRBJ2-7	CASSVAPGVAGESEQYF	TGTGCCAGCAGCGTAGCCCCTGGTGTAGCGGGAGAGTCTGAGCAGTACTTC
many	TRBD1	TRBV29-1	TRBJ1-1	CSVAGRGNTEAFF	TGCAGCGTCGCGGGCAGGGGGAATACTGAAGCTTTCTTT
NA	NA	TRBV28	TRBJ2-7	CASSLRGTTSYEQYF	TGTGCCAGCAGTTTACGGGGCACAACCTCCTACGAGCAGTACTTC
many	TRBD1	TRBV10-3	TRBJ1-1	CATGVGDTGAEAFF	TGTGCCACGGGGGTTGGGGACACAGGGGCTGAAGCTTTCTTT
NA	NA	TRBV18	TRBJ1-4	CASSPGTGSEKLFF	TGTGCCAGCTCACCAGGCACGGGGTCGGAAAAACTGTTTTTT
many	TRBD1	TRBV11-2	TRBJ1-1	CASSLTGKDTEAFF	TGTGCCAGCAGCTTGACAGGGAAGGACACTGAAGCTTTCTTT
NA	NA	TRBV7-8	TRBJ2-1	CASSLEKQQFF	TGTGCCAGCAGCTTAGAAAAGCAGCAGTTCTTC
NA	NA	TRBV18	TRBJ2-1	CASSPPAGNEQFF	TGTGCCAGCTCACCACCGGCAGGGAATGAGCAGTTCTTC
many	NA	TRBV11-2	TRBJ2-5	CASSYRGPQETQYF	TGTGCCAGCTCGTACCGGGGACCCCAAGAGACCCAGTACTTC
few	NA	TRBV5-4	TRBJ1-4	CASSLGQGNEKLFF	TGTGCCAGCAGCTTGGGACAAGGAAATGAAAAACTGTTTTTT
NA	TRBD2	TRBV11-2	TRBJ2-5	CASSLAGLAGGEETQYF	TGTGCCAGCAGCTTAGCAGGACTAGCGGGAGGAGAAGAGACCCAGTACTTC
NA	NA	TRBV10-2	TRBJ1-2	CASREQGDYGYTF	TGCGCCAGCAGGGAACAGGGCGACTATGGCTACACCTTC
many	TRBD1	TRBV28	TRBJ2-7	CASSSPPGTGYEQYF	TGTGCCAGCAGTAGCCCCCCCGGGACAGGGTACGAGCAGTACTTC
NA	NA	TRBV20-1	TRBJ1-1	CSAIRAEAFF	TGCAGTGCTATCCGGGCTGAAGCTTTCTTT
NA	NA	TRBV12-3/TRBV12-4	TRBJ1-1	CASSLRTVNTEAFF	TGTGCCAGCAGTCTACGGACAGTGAACACTGAAGCTTTCTTT
many	TRBD2	TRBV11-2	TRBJ2-3	CASSTRLADTQYF	TGTGCCAGCAGCACCCGACTAGCCGATACGCAGTATTTT
few	NA	TRBV15	TRBJ1-4	CATSERPPPTNEKLFF	TGTGCCACCAGCGAGAGACCCCCGCCAACTAATGAAAAACTGTTTTTT
many	NA	TRBV20-1	TRBJ1-3	CSARDLRMGGNTIYF	TGCAGTGCTAGAGATCTTAGGATGGGAGGAAACACCATATATTTT
many	NA	TRBV7-8	TRBJ2-2	CASNIQFGELFF	TGTGCCAGCAACATACAATTCGGGGAGCTGTTTTTT
NA	TRBD1	TRBV11-3	TRBJ1-4	CASSLAGQWDEKLFF	TGTGCCAGCAGCTTGGCGGGACAGTGGGATGAAAAACTGTTTTTT
NA	TRBD1	TRBV9	TRBJ2-3	CASSVARDRNTDTQYF	TGTGCCAGCAGCGTAGCCCGGGACAGGAACACAGATACGCAGTATTTT
few	NA	TRBV10-3	TRBJ1-4	CAISELNEKLFF	TGTGCCATCTCGGAGCTTAATGAAAAACTGTTTTTT
NA	NA	TRBV19	TRBJ2-2	CASSIAHTDGSGELFF	TGTGCCAGTAGTATAGCCCACACGGACGGATCCGGGGAGCTGTTTTTT
few	TRBD2	TRBV19	TRBJ2-5	CASSFRLAGLQETQYF	TGTGCCAGTAGCTTCCGACTAGCGGGATTGCAAGAGACCCAGTACTTC
NA	NA	TRBV11-2	TRBJ2-7	CASSSLRGSYEQYF	TGTGCCAGCAGCTCTCTCCGGGGGTCCTACGAGCAGTACTTC
many	TRBD2	TRBV2	TRBJ2-1	CASRTGTSGLYEQFF	TGTGCCAGCAGGACCGGGACTAGCGGGCTCTATGAGCAGTTCTTC
NA	NA	TRBV10-3	TRBJ1-1	CAIRPASGTEAFF	TGTGCCATCAGGCCGGCAAGCGGGACTGAAGCTTTCTTT
many	NA	TRBV12-3/TRBV12-4	TRBJ2-4	CASSPGTNAIQYF	TGTGCCAGCAGTCCCGGGACAAACGCCATTCAGTACTTC
many	NA	TRBV6-6	TRBJ1-1	CASRNGQPNTEAFF	TGTGCCAGCAGAAATGGACAGCCAAACACTGAAGCTTTCTTT
few	NA	TRBV7-2	TRBJ2-3	CASSWGAISVDTQYF	TGTGCCAGCAGCTGGGGCGCTATTTCGGTGGATACGCAGTATTTT
many	NA	TRBV7-6	TRBJ1-2	CASSLTSTGGTSGYTF	TGTGCCAGCAGCTTAACTTCGACGGGGGGGACCTCTGGCTACACCTTC
NA	NA	TRBV6-5	TRBJ2-7	CASSYGPVRSLAEQYF	TGTGCCAGCAGTTACGGACCCGTCAGGTCCTTAGCCGAGCAGTACTTC
few	NA	TRBV11-2	TRBJ2-7	CASSLNTGRHEQYF	TGTGCCAGCAGCCTGAATACAGGGCGGCACGAGCAGTACTTC
many	NA	TRBV7-9	TRBJ2-3	CASSLAVNTQYF	TGTGCCAGCAGCTTAGCCGTAAATACGCAGTATTTT
NA	NA	TRBV29-1	TRBJ2-3	CSVEGGFGDTQYF	TGCAGCGTTGAGGGGGGATTCGGCGATACGCAGTATTTT
many	NA	TRBV7-9	TRBJ1-5	CASSRQLNQPQHF	TGTGCCAGCAGCCGACAGTTGAATCAGCCCCAGCATTTT
NA	NA	TRBV20-1	TRBJ2-7	CSASEDSRSYEQYF	TGCAGTGCTAGTGAGGACAGCAGATCCTACGAGCAGTACTTC
many	NA	TRBV29-1	TRBJ2-5	CSVAHRVRETQYF	TGCAGCGTGGCCCACAGGGTTCGGGAGACCCAGTACTTC